This T cell receptor (beta chain) was observed in a study of blood T cell repertoires in COVID-19. Overall study: There were acute and convalescent COVID-19 samples, and they came from the United States, Italy and Spain. PBMCs, B-cell-depleted T cells, or T cells provided the cDNA or gDNA that made up the material.

Original methodology: By means of reference gene primer amplification, nucleated cell counts were estimated. Some clones are missing from TCRdb's copy, which holds only in-frame ones; the method was immunoSEQ multiplex PCR. V and J calls and clone size are given by that table; D and trimming were obtained from the DNA. The table records more than 300,000 clones, roughly 86% of them present only once. Patients in Seattle were enrolled during active infection, then followed longitudinally. This CDR3 is 14 amino acids long. The junction had 7 bases not matched to a gene; V was cut back by 4 bases and J by 4 bases. Per the germline V gene, CDR1 is ENHRY and CDR2 is SYGVKD.

Sequenced: peripheral blood. The rearrangement links TRBV10-3 to TRBJ2-7; 7 bases agree with TRBD1. This sequence was found in a woman in her 30s with COVID-19, enrolled during active disease. The CDR3 nucleotides are TGTGCCATCAGTGGGTTGGACAGGAGTTACGAGCAGTACTTC. It encodes CAISGLDRSYEQYF.